This T cell receptor (beta chain) is drawn from a study of blood T cell repertoires in COVID-19. For the study at large: Specimens from acute and convalescent COVID-19 originated in the United States, Italy and Spain. T cells, B-cell-depleted T cells, or PBMCs provided the cDNA or gDNA that served as material.

Original handling: Quantification of nucleated cells was approximated via reference gene primer amplification. Assay used: immunoSEQ multiplex PCR; TCRdb lists only in-frame clones, some missing. V, J and clone size derive from that table, while D and trimming were established from the DNA sequence. The data show about 58,000 clones, about nine tenths seen once. V lost 4 bases and J lost 7, with 18 bases in between. The CDR3 totals 16 residues. The germline V gene has CDR1 SGHDT and CDR2 YYEEEE. The sequence derives from a woman aged 45-65 years with active or convalescent COVID-19. The sequencing sample was made of peripheral blood. The chain carries TRBV5-6 and TRBJ1-6; a possible D gene is TRBD1 (5 bases). CDR3 in DNA: TGTGCCAGCAGCGATGGGGAGGGGTTTCGAAATTCACCCCTCCACTTT. This sequence encodes CASSDGEGFRNSPLHF.